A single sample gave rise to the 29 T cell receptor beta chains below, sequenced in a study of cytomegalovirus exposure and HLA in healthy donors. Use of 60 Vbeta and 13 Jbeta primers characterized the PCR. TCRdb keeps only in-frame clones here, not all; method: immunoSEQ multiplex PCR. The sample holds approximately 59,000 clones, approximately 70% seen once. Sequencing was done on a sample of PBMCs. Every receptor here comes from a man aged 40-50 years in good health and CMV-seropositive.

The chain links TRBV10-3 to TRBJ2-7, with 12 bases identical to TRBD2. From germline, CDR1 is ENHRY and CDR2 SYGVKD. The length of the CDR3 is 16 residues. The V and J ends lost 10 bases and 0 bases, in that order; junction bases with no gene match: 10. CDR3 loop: CATTARLAGDSYEQYF. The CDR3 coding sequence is TGTGCCACCACCGCGAGACTAGCGGGGGACTCCTACGAGCAGTACTTC.

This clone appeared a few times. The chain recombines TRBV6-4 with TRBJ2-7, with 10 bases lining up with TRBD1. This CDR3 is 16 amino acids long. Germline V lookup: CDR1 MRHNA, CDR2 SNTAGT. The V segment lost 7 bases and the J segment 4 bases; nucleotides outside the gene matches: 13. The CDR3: CASNRYGDRGGYEQYF. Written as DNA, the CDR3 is TGTGCCAGCAATCGGTATGGGGACAGGGGAGGGTACGAGCAGTACTTC.

CDR3 DNA: TGTGCCTGGACCGGGACTTTCGGAAACACCATATATTTT. Residues: CAWTGTFGNTIYF. The chain couples TRBV30 to TRBJ1-3; the D gene is possibly TRBD1 (5 bases). CDR3 length: 13 residues. Germline V lookup: CDR1 GTSNPN, CDR2 SVGIG (reference sequence). Trimming took 4 bases from V and 4 from J, leaving 11 bases between them.

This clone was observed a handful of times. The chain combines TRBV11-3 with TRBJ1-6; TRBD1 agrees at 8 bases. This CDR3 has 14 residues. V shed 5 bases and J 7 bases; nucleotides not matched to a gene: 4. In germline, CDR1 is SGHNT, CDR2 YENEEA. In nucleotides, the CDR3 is TGTGCCAGCAGCCAAGACAGGGGAAATTCACCCCTCCACTTT. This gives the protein CASSQDRGNSPLHF. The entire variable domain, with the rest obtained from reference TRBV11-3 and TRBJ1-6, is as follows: EAGVVQSPRYKIIEKKQPVAFWCNPISGHNTLYWYLQNLGQGPELLIRYENEEAVDDSQLPKDRFSAERLKGVDSTLKIQPAELGDSAVYLCASSQDRGNSPLHFGNGTRLTVT.

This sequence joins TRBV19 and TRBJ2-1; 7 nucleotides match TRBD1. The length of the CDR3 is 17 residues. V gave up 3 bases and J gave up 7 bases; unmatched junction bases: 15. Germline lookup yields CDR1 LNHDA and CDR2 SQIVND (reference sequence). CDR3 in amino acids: CASSMPPGQIFRNEQFF. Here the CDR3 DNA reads TGTGCCAGTAGTATGCCTCCGGGACAGATATTTCGGAATGAGCAGTTCTTC.

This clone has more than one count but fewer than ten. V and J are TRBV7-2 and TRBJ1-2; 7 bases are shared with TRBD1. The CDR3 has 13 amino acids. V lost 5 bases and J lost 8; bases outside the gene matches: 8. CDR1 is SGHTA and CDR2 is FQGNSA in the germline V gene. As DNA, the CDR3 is TGTGCCAGCAGCCAGACAGGGTTGGGAGGCTACACCTTC. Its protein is CASSQTGLGGYTF.

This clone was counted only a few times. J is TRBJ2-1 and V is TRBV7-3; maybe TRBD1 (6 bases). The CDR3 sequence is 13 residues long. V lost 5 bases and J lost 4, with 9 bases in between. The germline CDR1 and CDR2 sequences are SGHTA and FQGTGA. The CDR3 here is CASSLGQYNEQFF. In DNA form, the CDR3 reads TGTGCCAGCAGCCTGGGACAATACAATGAGCAGTTCTTC.

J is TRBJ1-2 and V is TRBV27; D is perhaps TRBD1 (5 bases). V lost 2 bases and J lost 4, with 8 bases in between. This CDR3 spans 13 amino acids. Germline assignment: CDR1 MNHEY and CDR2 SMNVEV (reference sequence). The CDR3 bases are TGTGCCAGCAGTTTAGGCAGGGCCTATGGCTACACCTTC. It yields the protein CASSLGRAYGYTF.

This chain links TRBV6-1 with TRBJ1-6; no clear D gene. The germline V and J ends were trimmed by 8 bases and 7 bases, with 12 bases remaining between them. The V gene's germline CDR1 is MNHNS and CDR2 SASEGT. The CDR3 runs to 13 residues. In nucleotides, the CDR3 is TGTGCCAGCCGGCGGATCCTAAATTCACCCCTCCACTTT. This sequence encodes CASRRILNSPLHF.

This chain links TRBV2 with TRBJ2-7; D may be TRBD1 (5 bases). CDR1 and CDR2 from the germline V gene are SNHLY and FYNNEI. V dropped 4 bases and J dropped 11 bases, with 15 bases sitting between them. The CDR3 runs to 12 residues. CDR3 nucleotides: TGTGCCAGCAGTGTCCGCGGACACCTGGAGTACTTC. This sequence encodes CASSVRGHLEYF.

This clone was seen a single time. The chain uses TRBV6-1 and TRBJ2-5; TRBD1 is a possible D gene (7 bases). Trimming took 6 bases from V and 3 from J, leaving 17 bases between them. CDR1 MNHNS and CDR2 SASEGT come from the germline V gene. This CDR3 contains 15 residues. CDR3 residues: CASRRAGQGEETQYF. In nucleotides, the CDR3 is TGTGCCAGCAGGAGGGCGGGGCAGGGGGAAGAGACCCAGTACTTC.

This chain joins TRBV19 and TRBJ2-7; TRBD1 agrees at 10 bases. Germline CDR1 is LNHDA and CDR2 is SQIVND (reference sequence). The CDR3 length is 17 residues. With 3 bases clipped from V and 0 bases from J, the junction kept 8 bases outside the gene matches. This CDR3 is CASSMRQGARFSYEQYF. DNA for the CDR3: TGTGCCAGTAGTATGAGACAGGGGGCCCGGTTCTCCTACGAGCAGTACTTC.

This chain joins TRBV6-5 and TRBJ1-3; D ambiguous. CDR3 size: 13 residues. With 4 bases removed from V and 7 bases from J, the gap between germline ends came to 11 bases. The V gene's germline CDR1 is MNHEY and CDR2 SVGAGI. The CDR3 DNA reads TGTGCCAGCAGTTCCCCGAGTACGAACACCATATATTTT. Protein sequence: CASSSPSTNTIYF.

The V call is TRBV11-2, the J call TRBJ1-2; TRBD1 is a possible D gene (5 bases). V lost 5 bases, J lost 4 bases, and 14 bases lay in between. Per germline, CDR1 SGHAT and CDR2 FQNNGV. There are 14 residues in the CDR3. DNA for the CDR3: TGTGCCAGCAGCGCCTCGGGGGGGTTCTATGGCTACACCTTC. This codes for CASSASGGFYGYTF.

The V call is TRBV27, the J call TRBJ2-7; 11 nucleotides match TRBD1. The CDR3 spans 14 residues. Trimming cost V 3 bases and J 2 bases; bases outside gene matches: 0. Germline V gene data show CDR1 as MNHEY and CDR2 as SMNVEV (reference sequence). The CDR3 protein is CASSLGQGAYEQYF. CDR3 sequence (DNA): TGTGCCAGCAGTTTGGGACAGGGGGCCTACGAGCAGTACTTC.

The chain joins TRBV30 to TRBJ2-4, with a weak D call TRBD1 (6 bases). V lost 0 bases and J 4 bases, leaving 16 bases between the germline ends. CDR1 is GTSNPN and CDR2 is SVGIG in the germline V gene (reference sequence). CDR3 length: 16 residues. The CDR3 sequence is CAWSVGVRGSKNIQYF. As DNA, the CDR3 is TGTGCCTGGAGTGTAGGTGTGAGGGGGAGTAAAAACATTCAGTACTTC.

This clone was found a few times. The CDR3 DNA reads TGTGCCAGCAGTGAAGCGCCGGGTTTTGAGCAGTTCTTC. It specifies CASSEAPGFEQFF. The genes are TRBV2 and TRBJ2-1; D ambiguous. Germline lookup yields CDR1 SNHLY and CDR2 FYNNEI. V was pared by 0 bases and J by 9 bases, with 9 bases between. The CDR3 covers 13 residues.

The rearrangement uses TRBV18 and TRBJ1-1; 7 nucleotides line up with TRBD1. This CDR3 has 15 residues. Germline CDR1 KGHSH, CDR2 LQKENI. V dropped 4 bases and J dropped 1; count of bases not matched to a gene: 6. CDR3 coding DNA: TGTGCCAGCTCACTTCCACAGGGGACGAACACTGAAGCTTTCTTT. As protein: CASSLPQGTNTEAFF.

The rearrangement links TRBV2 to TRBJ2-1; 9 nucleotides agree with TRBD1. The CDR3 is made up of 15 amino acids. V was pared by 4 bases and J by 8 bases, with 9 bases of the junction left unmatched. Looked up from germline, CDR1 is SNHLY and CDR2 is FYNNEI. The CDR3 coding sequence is TGTGCCAGCAGTGGAGGGACAGGGAGAATAGATGAGCAGTTCTTC. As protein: CASSGGTGRIDEQFF.

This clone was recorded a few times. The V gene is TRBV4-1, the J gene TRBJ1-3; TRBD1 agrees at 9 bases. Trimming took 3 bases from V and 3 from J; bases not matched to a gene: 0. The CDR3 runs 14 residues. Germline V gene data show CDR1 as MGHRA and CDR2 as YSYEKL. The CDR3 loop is CASSQGQGGNTIYF. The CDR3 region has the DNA TGCGCCAGCAGCCAGGGACAGGGTGGAAACACCATATATTTT.

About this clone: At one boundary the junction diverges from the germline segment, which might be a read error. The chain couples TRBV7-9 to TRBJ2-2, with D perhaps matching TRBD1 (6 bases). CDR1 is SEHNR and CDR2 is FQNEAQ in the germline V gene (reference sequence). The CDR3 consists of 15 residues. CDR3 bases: TGTTCCAGCAGCTTAGGGGGAGCGAACACCGGGGAGCTGTTTTTT. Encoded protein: CSSSLGGANTGELFF.

The CDR3 nucleotides read TGTGCCAGCTCACCCTCGGGGGGCAATGAGCAGTTCTTC. Translated, it gives CASSPSGGNEQFF. This sequence joins TRBV18 and TRBJ2-1; 7 bases fit TRBD2. Losses at the gene ends were 3 bases for V and 6 bases for J; bases not matched to a gene: 2. There are 13 residues in the CDR3. Germline assignment: CDR1 KGHSH and CDR2 LQKENI.

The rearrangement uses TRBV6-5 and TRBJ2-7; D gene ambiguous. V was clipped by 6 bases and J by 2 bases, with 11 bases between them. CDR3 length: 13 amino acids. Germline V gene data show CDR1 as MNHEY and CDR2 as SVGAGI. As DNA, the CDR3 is TGTGCCAGCAGCTCCGGGTCCCCCTACGAGCAGTACTTC. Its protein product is CASSSGSPYEQYF.

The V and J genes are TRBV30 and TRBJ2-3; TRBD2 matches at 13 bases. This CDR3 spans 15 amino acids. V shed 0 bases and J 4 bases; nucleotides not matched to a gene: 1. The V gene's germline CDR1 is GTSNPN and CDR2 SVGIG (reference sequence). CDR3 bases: TGTGCCTGGAGTGTGGGACTAGCGGGACCAGATACGCAGTATTTT. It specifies CAWSVGLAGPDTQYF.

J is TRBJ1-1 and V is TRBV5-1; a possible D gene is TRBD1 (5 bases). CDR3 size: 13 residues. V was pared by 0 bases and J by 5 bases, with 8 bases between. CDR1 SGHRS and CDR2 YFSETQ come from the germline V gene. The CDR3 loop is CASSLGGETEAFF. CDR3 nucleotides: TGCGCCAGCAGCTTGGGGGGGGAAACTGAAGCTTTCTTT.

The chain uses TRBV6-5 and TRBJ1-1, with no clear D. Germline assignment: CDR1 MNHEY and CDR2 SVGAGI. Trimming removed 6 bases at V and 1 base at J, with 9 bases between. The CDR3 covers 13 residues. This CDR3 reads CASRRKTNTEAFF. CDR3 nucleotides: TGTGCCAGCAGGAGGAAGACGAACACTGAAGCTTTCTTT.

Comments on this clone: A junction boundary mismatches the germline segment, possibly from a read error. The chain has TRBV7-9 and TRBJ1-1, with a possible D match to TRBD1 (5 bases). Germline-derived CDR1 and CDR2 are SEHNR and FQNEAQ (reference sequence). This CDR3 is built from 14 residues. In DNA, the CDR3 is TGTTCCAGCAGCTTAGTTGGGGCAAGGACTGAAGCTTTCTTT. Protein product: CSSSLVGARTEAFF.

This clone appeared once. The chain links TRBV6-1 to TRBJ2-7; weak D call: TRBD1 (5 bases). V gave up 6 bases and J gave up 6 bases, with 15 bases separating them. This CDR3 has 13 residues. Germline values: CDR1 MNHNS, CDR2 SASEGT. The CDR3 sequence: CASSRQPLGEQYF. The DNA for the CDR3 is TGTGCCAGCAGCAGACAGCCTCTTGGCGAGCAGTACTTC.

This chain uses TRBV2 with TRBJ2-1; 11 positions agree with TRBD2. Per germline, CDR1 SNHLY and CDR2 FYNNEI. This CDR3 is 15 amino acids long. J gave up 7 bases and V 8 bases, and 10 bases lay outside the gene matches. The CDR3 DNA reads TGTGCCAGCCCCGGCCCGGCTAGCGGGGGGAATGAGCAGTTCTTC. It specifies CASPGPASGGNEQFF.